This T cell receptor beta chain was sequenced during a study of blood T cell repertoires in COVID-19. Looking at the study overall: PBMCs, B-cell-depleted T cells, or T cells were the source of the cDNA or gDNA that made up the material.

Original methodology: The assay estimated nucleated cells by amplifying reference gene primers. Assay: immunoSEQ multiplex PCR; the TCRdb copy retains only in-frame clones and omits some. The V and J calls and clone size come from that table; D and trimming were worked out from the DNA. The repertoire holds 200,000 or so clones, more than 80% seen once, with around 8.4% in the top ten. The germline V gene encodes CDR1 MGHRA and CDR2 YSYEKL. This CDR3 has 16 amino acids. Trimming took 0 bases from V and 4 from J, leaving 15 bases between them. In terms of age and location, participants ranged from roughly 18 to 100 years and lived in about 25 US areas.

V gene TRBV4-1 combines with J gene TRBJ1-1, with D maybe TRBD1 (6 bases). This clonotype was obtained from a woman in her late teens or twenties who had recovered from COVID-19. Material for sequencing was PBMCs or T cells enriched from blood (not recorded which). CDR3 protein: CASSQDLGGWGTEAFF. The CDR3 bases are TGCGCCAGCAGCCAAGATCTAGGGGGTTGGGGCACTGAAGCTTTCTTT.